Below are 17 T cell receptor beta chains sequenced from a single sample in a study of CD8+ T cells in alopecia areata. Sequencing used cDNA as its template, made by extracting RNA and reverse transcribing it. The protocol was immunoSEQ multiplex PCR, while the TCRdb copy is restricted to in-frame clones and leaves out a portion. The repertoire consists of some 170,000 clones, with approximately 70% occurring once and the leading ten covering roughly 11%. Specimen: CD8+ T cells sorted from blood, collected at week 0. The receptors were gathered from a human donor with alopecia areata.

The chain uses TRBV6-5 and TRBJ2-7, with unresolved D. Trimming took off 2 bases at V and 0 bases at J, with 11 bases between the two ends. Germline CDR1 MNHEY, CDR2 SVGAGI. CDR3 length: 15 residues. The CDR3 loop is CASSYPLNSSYEQYF. DNA for the CDR3: TGTGCCAGCAGTTACCCCCTTAACAGCTCCTACGAGCAGTACTTC.

This clone was detected a few times. The gene calls are TRBV29-1 and TRBJ2-5; either TRBD1 or TRBD2 may supply D (5 bases each). The germline V gene encodes CDR1 SQVTM and CDR2 ANQGSEA. The germline V and J ends were trimmed by 6 bases and 1 base, with 9 bases remaining between them. The CDR3 is made up of 12 amino acids. CDR3 in amino acids: CSVEGIQETQYF. The CDR3 DNA reads as TGCAGCGTCGAGGGGATCCAAGAGACCCAGTACTTC. The complete variable domain, with remaining parts taken from reference TRBV29-1 and TRBJ2-5, reads SAVISQKPSRDICQRGTSLTIQCQVDSQVTMMFWYRQQPGQSLTLIATANQGSEATYESGFVIDKFPISRPNLTFSTLTVSNMSPEDSSIYLCSVEGIQETQYFGPGTRLLVL.

The chain has TRBV23-1 and TRBJ2-7; D is unresolved. TRBV23-1 falls under the ORF class, with uncertain function. This CDR3 contains 14 residues. Trimming pared 1 base from V and 1 base from J, leaving 8 bases between. CDR3 DNA: TGCGCCAGCAGTCAATTCTATGGGTCCTACGAGCAGTACTTC. This encodes CASSQFYGSYEQYF.

This clone was counted once. The chain has TRBV4-2 and TRBJ1-6, with a weak D call TRBD1 (6 bases). Germline V gene sequence: CDR1 LGHNA, CDR2 YNFKEQ. The ends were cut back, 1 base at V and 0 bases at J, with 13 bases in the middle. The CDR3 is 18 residues long. The CDR3 reads CASSQAGASLSYNSPLHF. The CDR3 region has the DNA TGTGCCAGCAGCCAAGCGGGGGCGAGTCTCTCCTATAATTCACCCCTCCACTTT.

The J gene is TRBJ1-1, the V gene TRBV19; D is undetermined. This CDR3 is 10 amino acids long. The ends were cut back, 8 bases at V and 10 bases at J, with 11 bases in the middle. The germline V gene encodes CDR1 LNHDA and CDR2 SQIVND (reference sequence). In DNA form, the CDR3 reads TGTGCCAGTGGATTCATGGGAGCTTTCTTT. Translated, it gives CASGFMGAFF.

The chain joins TRBV7-3 to TRBJ1-1; the D is unclear. The CDR3 sequence is 13 residues long. V gave up 5 bases and J gave up 4 bases, with 11 bases separating them. Germline-derived CDR1 and CDR2 are SGHTA and FQGTGA. The CDR3, as DNA: TGTGCCAGCAGCCCAGGACCCGGCACTGAAGCTTTCTTT. This sequence encodes CASSPGPGTEAFF. The complete variable domain, with remaining parts taken from reference TRBV7-3 and TRBJ1-1, reads GAGVSQTPSNKVTEKGKYVELRCDPISGHTALYWYRQSLGQGPEFLIYFQGTGAADDSGLPNDRFFAVRPEGSVSTLKIQRTERGDSAVYLCASSPGPGTEAFFGQGTRLTVV.

This clone was detected only a few times. This rearrangement joins TRBV30 to TRBJ1-1; D is possibly TRBD1 (5 bases). The germline V gene has CDR1 GTSNPN and CDR2 SVGIG (reference sequence). The length of the CDR3 is 10 residues. The ends were cut back, 7 bases at V and 5 bases at J, with 8 bases in the middle. CDR3 in amino acids: CAFRVTEAFF. CDR3 coding DNA: TGTGCCTTCAGGGTGACTGAAGCTTTCTTT.

The chain joins TRBV9 to TRBJ1-2, with 7 bases lining up with TRBD1. The CDR3 is made up of 14 amino acids. The trim removed 3 bases at V and 5 bases at J, leaving 7 bases unmatched. The germline CDR1 and CDR2 sequences are SGDLS and YYNGEE. The CDR3 DNA sequence: TGTGCCAGCAGCGGACCCGGACAGGTGTATGGCTACACCTTC. This encodes CASSGPGQVYGYTF.

The CDR3 DNA is TGCGCCAGCAGCCAAGATCTCCCCTCCAGCTACGAGCAGTACTTC. Translation gives CASSQDLPSSYEQYF. This chain connects TRBV4-1 to TRBJ2-7; D ambiguous. The CDR3 runs to 15 residues. Germline CDR1 reads MGHRA; CDR2 reads YSYEKL. The V end was cut by 0 bases, the J end by 3 bases, with 12 bases between.

The rearrangement uses TRBV11-2 and TRBJ2-7, with 7 bases matching TRBD2. Germline assignment: CDR1 SGHAT and CDR2 FQNNGV. With 5 bases clipped from V and 3 bases from J, the junction kept 10 bases outside the gene matches. The CDR3 covers 15 residues. The CDR3: CASSPRGEGFYEQYF. CDR3 DNA: TGTGCCAGCAGCCCCCGGGGGGAAGGTTTCTACGAGCAGTACTTC. Full variable domain (missing parts from reference TRBV11-2 and TRBJ2-7): EAGVAQSPRYKIIEKRQSVAFWCNPISGHATLYWYQQILGQGPKLLIQFQNNGVVDDSQLPKDRFSAERLKGVDSTLKIQPAKLEDSAVYLCASSPRGEGFYEQYFGPGTRLTVT.

The chain has TRBV21-1 and TRBJ2-4; whether TRBD1, the table's D call, matches the DNA was not checked. TRBV21-1 corresponds to a pseudogene. The CDR3 contains 18 residues. The CDR3: CASSKETGQGLAKNIQYF. The CDR3 DNA sequence: TGTGCCAGCAGCAAAGAAACGGGACAGGGTCTCGCCAAAAACATTCAGTACTTC.

This clone was observed a single time. This rearrangement joins TRBV2 to TRBJ1-5, with D possibly TRBD1 on 5 matching bases. Germline assignment: CDR1 SNHLY and CDR2 FYNNEI. The CDR3 has 16 amino acids. Trimming left V 3 bases short and J 0 bases short, with 12 bases between. The CDR3 nucleotides are TGTGCCAGCAGTGACCTCGGGGGTAGTAGCAATCAGCCCCAGCATTTT. It codes for CASSDLGGSSNQPQHF.

The chain couples TRBV5-1 to TRBJ1-2, with D hard to call. The V and J ends lost 0 bases and 4 bases respectively, with 19 bases between them. Germline CDR1 SGHRS, CDR2 YFSETQ. The CDR3 is made up of 17 amino acids. The CDR3 sequence is CASSLGGWSMEAYGYTF. CDR3 bases: TGCGCCAGCAGCTTGGGAGGGTGGAGTATGGAGGCCTATGGCTACACCTTC.

This sequence joins TRBV7-6 and TRBJ1-1; D unresolved. This CDR3 has 14 amino acids. Germline V gene sequence: CDR1 SGHVS, CDR2 FNYEAQ. V shed 5 bases and J shed 2 bases, with 12 bases lying between them. CDR3 loop: CASSPDIINTEAFF. As DNA, the CDR3 is TGTGCCAGCAGCCCCGACATAATAAACACTGAAGCTTTCTTT.

In DNA, the CDR3 is TGTGCCTGGAGATTACAGGAGGATGGCTACACCTTC. Its translation: CAWRLQEDGYTF. The V gene is TRBV30, the J gene TRBJ1-2; perhaps TRBD1 as D (5 bases). V lost 3 bases to trimming and J lost 6 bases, with 11 bases between them. Germline CDR1 and CDR2: GTSNPN and SVGIG (reference sequence). The CDR3 is made up of 12 amino acids.

This chain joins TRBV20-1 and TRBJ2-1; D is unresolved. The V gene lost 4 bases and the J gene lost 6 bases, with 4 bases spanning the gap. Looked up from germline, CDR1 is DFQATT and CDR2 is SNEGSKA (reference sequence). The CDR3 has 10 amino acids. The CDR3 nucleotides read TGCAGTGCTATCTTCAATGAGCAGTTCTTC. Protein sequence: CSAIFNEQFF.

The count of this clone is one. This chain joins TRBV6-1 and TRBJ1-2, with 7 bases identical to TRBD1. The CDR3 contains 16 residues. V lost 4 bases to trimming and J lost 4 bases; unmatched junction nucleotides: 12. Germline loops: CDR1 MNHNS, CDR2 SASEGT. CDR3 coding DNA: TGTGCCAGCAGTGGTGGGGTTCCAGGGGGGCTCTATGGCTACACCTTC. Residues: CASSGGVPGGLYGYTF.